This T cell receptor beta chain derives from a study of T cells in Graves' hyperthyroidism and ophthalmopathy. The CDR3 is 15 amino acids. Germline V gene lookup returns CDR1 SGHNT and CDR2 YYREEE (reference sequence). Between the trimmed V and J ends, which lost 4 bases and 0 bases, there was a span of 11 bases. This clonotype has more than one count but fewer than ten. Authors of the study amplified TCR beta CDR3 regions from RNA transcripts. With the HTBI primer set, the TCR CDR3 went through a first round of RT-PCR. Using its own MiXCR run on the multiplex PCR reads, TCRdb lists one record per CDR3 protein. The sample lists about 400,000 distinct CDR3 sequences, more than 12% occurring once.

This chain joins TRBV5-4 and TRBJ1-3; tentative D call: TRBD1 (6 bases). This clonotype originated in a man aged 45-65 years with Graves' ophthalmopathy. The sequencing sample was made of blood. The CDR3 here is CASSPGAGSGNTIYF. The CDR3 DNA sequence: TGTGCCAGCAGCCCGGGGGCCGGCTCTGGAAACACCATATATTTT.